These T cell receptor beta chains were read from a single sample in a study of blood T cell repertoires in COVID-19. The data were produced by immunoSEQ multiplex PCR, yet TCRdb's version contains in-frame clones alone and is incomplete. The data hold over 450,000 clones, with 70% to 90% observed a single time. Material: peripheral blood. Receptor source: a woman in her forties or fifties with COVID-19, enrolled during active disease. The CDR3 runs from the conserved cysteine through the conserved F or W. The D gene is left open where the match is weak. Clone size is not always given. Where it is, it says once, few, many or a class for expanded clones.

J: TRBJ2-1
V: TRBV5-1
size: -
D: TRBD2
DNA: TGCGCCAGCCGATTGGGACTAGCGGCCTACAATGAGCAGTTCTTC
CDR3: CASRLGLAAYNEQFF

J: TRBJ2-7
V: TRBV7-2
size: -
D: -
DNA: TGTGCCAGCAGCTTAAATACGGGCTACGAGCAGTACTTC
CDR3: CASSLNTGYEQYF

J: TRBJ1-1
V: TRBV6-1
size: -
D: TRBD1
DNA: TGTGCCAGCAGTAGGGGGCCGGGGTACACTGAAGCTTTCTTT
CDR3: CASSRGPGYTEAFF

J: TRBJ2-3
V: TRBV5-1
size: -
D: -
DNA: TGCGCCAGCAGCTTGGAAGGGGCCCAGGGCACAGATACGCAGTATTTT
CDR3: CASSLEGAQGTDTQYF

J: TRBJ1-3
V: TRBV30
size: -
D: -
DNA: TGTGCCTGGAGACAGAGCTCTGGAAACACCATATATTTT
CDR3: CAWRQSSGNTIYF

J: TRBJ2-1
V: TRBV7-3
size: -
D: TRBD2
DNA: TGTGCCAGCAGCTTCGGAGCGGGGCCAGGGAATGAGCAGTTCTTC
CDR3: CASSFGAGPGNEQFF

J: TRBJ2-5
V: TRBV6-6
size: -
D: -
DNA: TGTGCCAGCAGGCAACAGGGAGAAGAGACCCAGTACTTC
CDR3: CASRQQGEETQYF

J: TRBJ2-3
V: TRBV7-3
size: -
D: -
DNA: TGTGCCAGCAGCCCGGGGGGCATCGATACGCAGTATTTT
CDR3: CASSPGGIDTQYF

J: TRBJ2-1
V: TRBV30
size: -
D: TRBD2
DNA: TGTGCCATCTATTCCGGGACTAAATATGAGCAGTTCTTC
CDR3: CAIYSGTKYEQFF

J: TRBJ2-1
V: TRBV9
size: -
D: -
DNA: TGTGCCAGCAGCGTGGGTGGTCGGGGGGCTGTCTACAATGAGCAGTTCTTC
CDR3: CASSVGGRGAVYNEQFF

J: TRBJ1-6
V: TRBV27
size: -
D: -
DNA: TGTGCCAGCAGTCCCACCCGGGGGAATTCACCCCTCCACTTT
CDR3: CASSPTRGNSPLHF

J: TRBJ1-2
V: TRBV9
size: few
D: -
DNA: TGTGCCAGCAGCGTCGTACAGGCGTATGGCTACACCTTC
CDR3: CASSVVQAYGYTF

J: TRBJ2-7
V: TRBV6-5
size: -
D: -
DNA: TGTGCCAGCAGGAACGAGCTCCTTGGCGAGCAGTACTTC
CDR3: CASRNELLGEQYF

J: TRBJ1-4
V: TRBV19
size: -
D: -
DNA: TGTGCCAGCAGTGGGGCAGGCGAAATCGAAAAACTGTTTTTT
CDR3: CASSGAGEIEKLFF

J: TRBJ2-1
V: TRBV11-2
size: once
D: TRBD1
DNA: TGTGCCAGCAGCTTAAATCCGGGACAGGTTAACAATGAGCAGTTCTTC
CDR3: CASSLNPGQVNNEQFF

J: TRBJ1-2
V: TRBV11-2
size: -
D: -
DNA: TGTGCCAGCAGCTTAGACTCCAGTCGCACCTTC
CDR3: CASSLDSSRTF

J: TRBJ1-5
V: TRBV6-6
size: -
D: TRBD1
DNA: TGTGCCAGCAGTTCGGACAGGGGAGGCAATCAGCCCCAGCATTTT
CDR3: CASSSDRGGNQPQHF

J: TRBJ2-5
V: TRBV7-8
size: -
D: TRBD2
DNA: TGTGCCAGCAGCTCAAGACTAGCGGGGGGGCCCGGAGAGACCCAGTACTTC
CDR3: CASSSRLAGGPGETQYF

J: TRBJ2-1
V: TRBV6-5
size: once
D: TRBD2
DNA: TGTGCCAGCGGGGCCGCGGGGGGGAATGAGCAGTTCTTC
CDR3: CASGAAGGNEQFF

J: TRBJ2-7
V: TRBV6-6
size: -
D: TRBD2
DNA: TGTGCCAGCAGTTCAAACCCACTAGCGCCCGAGCAGTACTTC
CDR3: CASSSNPLAPEQYF

J: TRBJ1-1
V: TRBV2
size: -
D: TRBD1
DNA: TGTGCCAACCAGGGACAGGGGAGTTTGGACACTGAAGCTTTCTTT
CDR3: CANQGQGSLDTEAFF

J: TRBJ1-3
V: TRBV2
size: -
D: -
DNA: TGTGCCAGCAGTGCGGGAGCGGGAAACACCATATATTTT
CDR3: CASSAGAGNTIYF

J: TRBJ1-5
V: TRBV2
size: -
D: TRBD1
DNA: TGTGCCAGCAGTCTTGGACAGGGAGGACAGCCCCAGCATTTT
CDR3: CASSLGQGGQPQHF

J: TRBJ2-3
V: TRBV11-3
size: -
D: TRBD1
DNA: TGTGCCAGCAGCTATGGACAGGGCACAGATACGCAGTATTTT
CDR3: CASSYGQGTDTQYF

J: TRBJ2-4
V: TRBV7-9
size: -
D: TRBD1
DNA: TGTGCCAGCAGCTACCGGACAGGCGAAGCCAAAAACATTCAGTACTTC
CDR3: CASSYRTGEAKNIQYF

J: TRBJ2-7
V: TRBV6-5
size: -
D: -
DNA: TGTGCCAGCAGTTTCCCAGGGGATTACGAGCAGTACTTC
CDR3: CASSFPGDYEQYF

J: TRBJ2-3
V: TRBV7-6
size: -
D: TRBD2
DNA: TGTGCCAGCAGCCCCAGCGGGGGGGGCTTCACAAACACAGATACGCAGTATTTT
CDR3: CASSPSGGGFTNTDTQYF

J: TRBJ2-5
V: TRBV6-5
size: -
D: TRBD2
DNA: TGTGCCAGCAGTTCCACTAGCGGGGGATTCCAAGAGACCCAGTACTTC
CDR3: CASSSTSGGFQETQYF

J: TRBJ2-3
V: TRBV19
size: -
D: TRBD2
DNA: TGTGCCAGCCGGCGGGGGACGGATTTCACAGATACGCAGTATTTT
CDR3: CASRRGTDFTDTQYF

J: TRBJ1-5
V: TRBV6-5
size: -
D: -
DNA: TGTGCCAGTACAGCCAGGGGCAGTATAAGTCATTGGCATTTT
CDR3: CASTARGSISHWHF

J: TRBJ1-5
V: TRBV27
size: once
D: TRBD1
DNA: TGTGCCAGCAGTGGCCAATCTACAGGGGAAGTCCCCCAGCATTTT
CDR3: CASSGQSTGEVPQHF

J: TRBJ1-6
V: TRBV19
size: -
D: TRBD1
DNA: TGTGCCAGTAGCGAGAGGGGACAGGGTAATTCACCCCTCCACTTT
CDR3: CASSERGQGNSPLHF

J: TRBJ1-2
V: TRBV4-1
size: -
D: -
DNA: TGCGCCAGCAGCCCGACAGCTACTAACTATGGCTACACCTTC
CDR3: CASSPTATNYGYTF

J: TRBJ2-1
V: TRBV4-1
size: -
D: -
DNA: TGCGCCAGCAGCCGACGAACGGGGTCGACTGATCGCCTAAGCTCCTACAATGAGCAGTTCTTC
CDR3: CASSRRTGSTDRLSSYNEQFF

J: TRBJ1-4
V: TRBV6-5
size: -
D: TRBD1
DNA: TGTGCCAGCAGAATGACGGAGGGGGCCGAAAAACTGTTTTTT
CDR3: CASRMTEGAEKLFF

J: TRBJ2-3
V: TRBV11-2
size: -
D: -
DNA: TGTGCCAGCAAAGCTGATACGCAGTATTTT
CDR3: CASKADTQYF

J: TRBJ1-3
V: TRBV9
size: -
D: TRBD1
DNA: TGTGCCAGCAGCCCGACAGGGCACTCTGGAAACACCATATATTTT
CDR3: CASSPTGHSGNTIYF

J: TRBJ1-6
V: TRBV2
size: -
D: -
DNA: TGTGCCATCGACGGGAGGACAGACCAAAATTCACCCCTCCACTTT
CDR3: CAIDGRTDQNSPLHF

J: TRBJ2-7
V: TRBV6-1
size: -
D: -
DNA: TGTGCCAGCAGTGAACAGCCTCAAGGGGCCTACGAGCAGTACTTC
CDR3: CASSEQPQGAYEQYF

J: TRBJ1-4
V: TRBV19
size: few
D: TRBD1
DNA: TGTGCCAGTAGTAGGGACAGTTCTGCAACTAATGAAAAACTGTTTTTT
CDR3: CASSRDSSATNEKLFF

J: TRBJ1-6
V: TRBV3-1/TRBV3-2
size: -
D: -
DNA: TGTGCCAGCAGCCCTAGACAGGATAATTCACCCCTCCACTTT
CDR3: CASSPRQDNSPLHF

J: TRBJ2-7
V: TRBV7-8
size: -
D: TRBD1
DNA: TGTGCCAGCAGCCCGAGACAGGGGGGGAGCGAGCAGTACTTC
CDR3: CASSPRQGGSEQYF

J: TRBJ1-1
V: TRBV30
size: -
D: TRBD1
DNA: TGTGCCTGGAGTGTAAGGGGGGACAGGGGAGCTTTCTTT
CDR3: CAWSVRGDRGAFF

J: TRBJ1-6
V: TRBV21-1
size: -
D: -
DNA: TGTGCCAGCAGCCCGAGTTTAGATCGACAGGCCCGCCGCCCTTCACCCCTCCACTTT
CDR3: CASSPSLDRQARRPSPLHF

J: TRBJ2-2
V: TRBV12-3/TRBV12-4
size: -
D: -
DNA: TGTGCCAGCAGTGCCGGGGGAGGAGGGGAGCTGTTTTTT
CDR3: CASSAGGGGELFF

J: TRBJ1-6
V: TRBV4-1
size: -
D: -
DNA: TGCGCCAGCAGCCACGCCGCACTGAGGGCCCGTGGTTCACCCCTCCACTTT
CDR3: CASSHAALRARGSPLHF

J: TRBJ2-5
V: TRBV7-6
size: -
D: TRBD1
DNA: TGTGCCAGCAGCCCAAGGTGGACAGGGGATCGAGAGACCCAGTACTTC
CDR3: CASSPRWTGDRETQYF

J: TRBJ2-5
V: TRBV5-4
size: -
D: TRBD2
DNA: TGTGCCAGCAGCCGGACTAGCGGGGGGGCCCGAGAGACCCAGTACTTC
CDR3: CASSRTSGGARETQYF

J: TRBJ2-3
V: TRBV5-1
size: -
D: TRBD2
DNA: TGCGCCAGCAGCTTGGTCGGCGGGGGGGCCCCAGATACGCAGTATTTT
CDR3: CASSLVGGGAPDTQYF

J: TRBJ2-3
V: TRBV10-3
size: -
D: TRBD2
DNA: TGTGCCATGGGGGAGCGGGGGGACGCTAGCACAGATACGCAGTATTTT
CDR3: CAMGERGDASTDTQYF

J: TRBJ1-1
V: TRBV5-1
size: once
D: TRBD1
DNA: TGCGCCAGCAGTCTCGGGACAGGGGATGAAGCTTTCTTT
CDR3: CASSLGTGDEAFF

J: TRBJ1-2
V: TRBV6-5
size: -
D: -
DNA: TGTGCCAGCAGGGGTGCCAGAGGATCCACCTTC
CDR3: CASRGARGSTF

J: TRBJ1-1
V: TRBV29-1
size: -
D: TRBD1
DNA: TGCAGCGTTGAAAGGCACCCGACAGGGGGCACTGAAGCTTTCTTT
CDR3: CSVERHPTGGTEAFF

J: TRBJ2-2
V: TRBV28
size: -
D: TRBD1
DNA: TGTGCCAGCAGTTCAACGCGGGACAGGGTGGGCCCCGGGGAGCTGTTTTTT
CDR3: CASSSTRDRVGPGELFF

J: TRBJ1-5
V: TRBV19
size: -
D: -
DNA: TGTGCCAGTAAAGGGGCCGCAGAGCCCCAGCATTTT
CDR3: CASKGAAEPQHF

J: TRBJ1-2
V: TRBV11-2
size: -
D: -
DNA: TGTGCCAGCAGCTTAGATTCGCAGTCAAACTATGGCTACACCTTC
CDR3: CASSLDSQSNYGYTF

J: TRBJ2-3
V: TRBV9
size: -
D: TRBD1
DNA: TGTGCCAGCAGCGTCACGGGACAGGACCCCCACATGGGGCAGTATTTT
CDR3: CASSVTGQDPHMGQYF

J: TRBJ2-7
V: TRBV5-1
size: -
D: TRBD2
DNA: TGCGCCAGCAGCCCCGGACTAGCGGGGTCCTACGAGCAGTACTTC
CDR3: CASSPGLAGSYEQYF

J: TRBJ2-2
V: TRBV30
size: -
D: -
DNA: TGTGCCTGGGGGGCAGGGGCCTACACCGGGGAGCTGTTTTTT
CDR3: CAWGAGAYTGELFF